These 19 T cell receptor beta chains came from one sample sequenced in a study of blood T cell repertoires in COVID-19. Profiling relied on immunoSEQ multiplex PCR, and the TCRdb table lists in-frame clones only, not all of them. The table shows more than 95,000 clones, with roughly nine tenths occurring only once. Specimen: peripheral blood. Source of these receptors: a human donor in a cohort sampled during active COVID-19.

The V call is TRBV4-1, the J call TRBJ2-1, with 9 bases aligning to TRBD1. V lost 2 bases to trimming and J lost 7 bases; unmatched junction nucleotides: 6. The germline CDR1 and CDR2 sequences are MGHRA and YSYEKL. The CDR3 sequence is 15 residues long. CDR3 sequence reads: CASSQHGTGPNEQFF. The CDR3 coding sequence is TGCGCCAGCAGCCAACACGGGACAGGGCCAAATGAGCAGTTCTTC.

The J gene is TRBJ1-2, the V gene TRBV4-1; 8 bases are a match to TRBD1. V lost 4 bases, J lost 4 bases, and 8 bases stayed unmatched. This CDR3 region has 15 residues. Germline lookup yields CDR1 MGHRA and CDR2 YSYEKL. The DNA for the CDR3 is TGCGCCAGCAGCCTCGCCGGGACAGGACCCTATGGCTACACCTTC. Translation gives CASSLAGTGPYGYTF.

The chain recombines TRBV29-1 with TRBJ2-2; D perhaps matches TRBD1 (5 bases). Germline values: CDR1 SQVTM, CDR2 ANQGSEA. The CDR3 runs to 14 residues. Trimming removed 4 bases from V and 0 bases from J, with 9 bases in between. Here the CDR3 reads CSVGGASNTGELFF. The CDR3 bases are TGCAGCGTTGGTGGGGCCTCGAACACCGGGGAGCTGTTTTTT.

The chain joins TRBV19 to TRBJ2-2; a weak D match, TRBD1 (6 bases). Germline lookup yields CDR1 LNHDA and CDR2 SQIVND (reference sequence). Between the trimmed V and J ends, which lost 4 bases and 5 bases, there was a span of 14 bases. The CDR3 sequence is 15 residues long. DNA for the CDR3: TGTGCCAGTAGTAGGCAGGGGACCATAACCGGGGAGCTGTTTTTT. Residues: CASSRQGTITGELFF.

This chain links TRBV11-3 with TRBJ2-5; 9 positions match TRBD2. V lost 2 bases and J lost 2; bases outside the gene matches: 18. This CDR3 has 20 amino acids. The V gene's germline CDR1 is SGHNT and CDR2 YENEEA. The chain's CDR3 is CASSLPAETSGEGGQETQYF. Here the CDR3 DNA reads TGTGCCAGCAGCTTACCCGCCGAGACTAGCGGAGAGGGGGGTCAAGAGACCCAGTACTTC.

The chain combines TRBV7-8 with TRBJ1-4; maybe TRBD1 (5 bases). This CDR3 has 14 amino acids. V shed 5 bases and J shed 7 bases, with 14 bases lying between them. Germline CDR1 SGHVS, CDR2 FQNEAQ. CDR3 amino acids: CASSPSGAGEKLFF. The CDR3 DNA reads as TGTGCCAGCAGCCCCAGCGGGGCGGGTGAAAAACTGTTTTTT. Looking up the rest from reference TRBV7-8 and TRBJ1-4 gives the full variable domain: GAGVSQSPRYKVAKRGQDVALRCDPISGHVSLFWYQQALGQGPEFLTYFQNEAQLDKSGLPSDRFFAERPEGSVSTLKIQRTQQEDSAVYLCASSPSGAGEKLFFGSGTQLSVL.

This sequence joins TRBV27 and TRBJ2-3, with 7 bases aligning to TRBD1. Germline V CDR1 and CDR2: MNHEY, SMNVEV (reference sequence). This CDR3 has 14 amino acids. The V gene end was trimmed by 4 bases and the J gene end by 7 bases; junction bases not matched to a gene: 8. The CDR3 DNA reads TGTGCCAGCAGTTCACAGGGGCCCCCCTATACGCAGTATTTT. It codes for CASSSQGPPYTQYF.

The rearrangement links TRBV3-1 (or the pseudogene TRBV3-2) to TRBJ2-1, with 8 nucleotides matching TRBD2. V lost 3 bases, J lost 4 bases, and 8 bases stayed unmatched. Per the germline V gene, CDR1 is LGHDT and CDR2 is YNNKEL (reference sequence). CDR3 length equals 16 residues. The CDR3 DNA reads as TGTGCCAGCAGCCATATTTTAGCGGGACTTTACAATGAGCAGTTCTTC. This sequence encodes CASSHILAGLYNEQFF.

CDR3 region: CASRKTGGWTGELFF. CDR3 in DNA: TGTGCCAGCAGAAAAACAGGGGGCTGGACCGGGGAGCTGTTTTTT. V usage is TRBV6-5 and J usage is TRBJ2-2; 9 nucleotides match TRBD1. With V trimmed by 6 bases and J by 5 bases, 7 bases remained unmatched. The CDR3 has 15 amino acids. Germline lookup yields CDR1 MNHEY and CDR2 SVGAGI.

The table lists this clone with many counts. The gene calls are TRBV6-4 and TRBJ1-2; D might be TRBD1 (5 bases). This CDR3 comprises 16 residues. V was clipped by 7 bases and J by 8 bases, with 26 bases between them. The germline gives CDR1 MRHNA, CDR2 SNTAGT. CDR3 amino acids: CASTSEPGTAVGGYTF. CDR3 in DNA: TGTGCCAGCACTAGTGAACCCGGGACTGCCGTCGGGGGCTACACCTTC.

The chain is built from TRBV7-2 and TRBJ1-2, with TRBD1 identical over 9 bases. Germline CDR1 SGHTA, CDR2 FQGNSA. V gave up 5 bases and J gave up 4 bases; unmatched junction bases: 11. The CDR3 covers 16 residues. Written as DNA, the CDR3 is TGTGCCAGCAGCGCCAACAGGGGGCGTATAAGCTATGGCTACACCTTC. It codes for CASSANRGRISYGYTF.

This chain joins TRBV11-1 and TRBJ1-1; 8 bases line up with TRBD1. The CDR3 is 15 residues long. J gave up 8 bases and V 2 bases, and 10 bases lay outside the gene matches. CDR1 and CDR2 (germline): SGHAT, FQDESV (reference sequence). CDR3 sequence reads: CASSLLGTGAWEAFF. The DNA of the CDR3 is TGTGCCAGCAGCTTACTCGGGACAGGAGCATGGGAAGCTTTCTTT.

The chain couples TRBV7-6 to TRBJ1-1; tentative D call: TRBD1 (6 bases). V lost 1 base and J lost 4, with 28 bases in between. The CDR3 length is 20 residues. CDR1 and CDR2 (germline): SGHVS, FNYEAQ. The CDR3 DNA is TGTGCCAGCAGCTTAGAAAGCCGGGCGCGGGGGGGCGCAGGGAGCACTGAAGCTTTCTTT. This codes for CASSLESRARGGAGSTEAFF.

The genes are TRBV28 and TRBJ2-2; TRBD1 matches 7 bases. Germline V gene data show CDR1 as MDHEN and CDR2 as SYDVKM. Trimming took 6 bases from V and 3 from J; bases not matched to a gene: 7. This CDR3 region has 15 residues. The CDR3 nucleotides read TGTGCCAGCAGACAGACAGGGTCGGACACCGGGGAGCTGTTTTTT. Its translation is CASRQTGSDTGELFF.

This clone was seen once. The CDR3 loop reads CASSLSGDTQYF. The CDR3 nucleotides read TGTGCCAGCAGTTTATCGGGAGATACGCAGTATTTT. The V call is TRBV28, the J call TRBJ2-3, with D unresolved. The CDR3 loop spans 12 amino acids. The germline gives CDR1 MDHEN, CDR2 SYDVKM. Between the trimmed V and J ends, which lost 1 base and 5 bases, there was a span of 4 bases.

This clone was found a few times. The chain combines TRBV6-1 with TRBJ1-2, with D possibly matching TRBD1 (5 bases). Looked up from germline, CDR1 is MNHNS and CDR2 is SASEGT. Trimming shortened V by 3 bases and J by 3 bases, and 8 bases separated the two germline ends. CDR3 size: 13 residues. CDR3 bases: TGTGCCAGCAGTGAGGGGGGGGACTATGGCTACACCTTC. Translated, it gives CASSEGGDYGYTF.

The CDR3 loop is CASSFSGVNSPLHF. The CDR3 DNA is TGTGCCAGCAGCTTCTCGGGTGTCAATTCACCCCTCCACTTT. This sequence joins TRBV7-9 and TRBJ1-6; D gene unclear. The CDR3 covers 14 residues. Germline assignment: CDR1 SEHNR and CDR2 FQNEAQ (reference sequence). With 3 bases removed from V and 7 bases from J, the gap between germline ends came to 10 bases.

This sequence joins TRBV3-1 (or the pseudogene TRBV3-2) and TRBJ2-2; 12 bases fit TRBD2. Germline lookup yields CDR1 LGHDT and CDR2 YNNKEL (reference sequence). The CDR3 has 16 residues. Losses at the gene ends were 1 base for V and 6 bases for J; bases not matched to a gene: 3. The CDR3 here is CASSQGASGRAGELFF. The CDR3 DNA follows: TGTGCCAGCAGCCAAGGGGCTAGCGGGAGGGCCGGGGAGCTGTTTTTT.

V usage is TRBV5-4 and J usage is TRBJ1-1; D not resolved. The CDR3 sequence is 14 residues long. The germline V gene has CDR1 SGHNT and CDR2 YYREEE (reference sequence). Trimming shortened V by 1 base and J by 5 bases, and 12 bases separated the two germline ends. CDR3 bases: TGTGCCAGCAGCTTGTTCGGCGGAGGGACTGAAGCTTTCTTT. Protein product: CASSLFGGGTEAFF.